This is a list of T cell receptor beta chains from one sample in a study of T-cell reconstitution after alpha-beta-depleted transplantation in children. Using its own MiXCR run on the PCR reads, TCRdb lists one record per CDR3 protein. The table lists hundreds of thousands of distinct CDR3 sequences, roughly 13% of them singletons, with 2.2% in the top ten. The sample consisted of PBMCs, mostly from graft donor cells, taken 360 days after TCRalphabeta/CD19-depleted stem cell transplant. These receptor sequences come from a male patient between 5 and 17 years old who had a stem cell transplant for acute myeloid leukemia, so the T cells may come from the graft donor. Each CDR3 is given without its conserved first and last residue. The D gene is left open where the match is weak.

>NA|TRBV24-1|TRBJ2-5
ANIKSRKIQETQY
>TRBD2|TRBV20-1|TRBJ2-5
SAAPQRGLETQY
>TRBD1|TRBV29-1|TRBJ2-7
SVRSGQGGYEQY
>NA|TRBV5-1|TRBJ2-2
ASSQTGTGELF
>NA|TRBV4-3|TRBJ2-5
ASSQDVPTDEYYQETQY
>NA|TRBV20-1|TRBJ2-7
SASYHSYEQY
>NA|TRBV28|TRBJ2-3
ASSPRLTDTQY
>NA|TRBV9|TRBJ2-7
ASSVADTYEQY
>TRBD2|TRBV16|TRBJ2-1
ASSQFGTSVVEQF
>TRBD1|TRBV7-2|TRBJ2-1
ASSEGQGLDEQF
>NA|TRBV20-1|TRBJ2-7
SPWEDEQY